This T cell receptor beta chain comes out of a study of T cells after posttransplantation cyclophosphamide. Study results and limitations: Blood and skin or GI T cell repertoires showed limited TRB overlap. Donor CD8+ memory clones often dominated recipient blood repertoires at later times. After PTCy, TRB diversity resembled that of CNI/methotrexate controls.

Busulfan-fludarabine conditioning, marrow transplant, and cyclophosphamide on days +3 and +4 were administered. As concerns this clone: As yet, its antigen is unknown.

CDR1 is MNHEY and CDR2 is SMNVEV in the germline V gene (reference sequence). Trimming removed 5 bases at V and 0 bases at J, with 8 bases between. The CDR3 runs to 14 residues. Method: immunoSEQ multiplex PCR; TCRdb's copy keeps in-frame clones and lacks some. The sample has just under 20,000 clones, around 90% seen once. Sequencing used PBMCs, obtained after allogeneic stem cell transplant with posttransplant cyclophosphamide. The source of this sequence is a female patient between 40 and 55 years old who received an allogeneic stem cell transplant from a related donor, was CMV-positive, and had no GVHD. Some T cells here may be from the graft donor. The genes are TRBV27 and TRBJ1-5; TRBD1 is a possible D gene (6 bases). The CDR3 here is CASSRTVSNQPQHF. For the CDR3, the DNA is TGTGCCAGCAGTAGGACAGTTAGCAATCAGCCCCAGCATTTT.